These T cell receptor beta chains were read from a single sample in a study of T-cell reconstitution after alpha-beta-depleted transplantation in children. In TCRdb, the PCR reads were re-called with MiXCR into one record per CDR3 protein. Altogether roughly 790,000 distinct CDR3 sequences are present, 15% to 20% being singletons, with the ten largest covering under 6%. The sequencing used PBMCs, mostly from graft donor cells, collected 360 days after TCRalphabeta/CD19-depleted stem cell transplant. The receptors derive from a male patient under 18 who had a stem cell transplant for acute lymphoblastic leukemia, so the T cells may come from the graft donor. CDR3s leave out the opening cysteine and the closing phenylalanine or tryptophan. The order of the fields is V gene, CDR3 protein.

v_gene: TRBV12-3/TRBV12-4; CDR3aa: ASSFLAGVETQY
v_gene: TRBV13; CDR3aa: ASSFRLTNEKLF
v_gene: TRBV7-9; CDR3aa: ASSLFPAYTDTQY
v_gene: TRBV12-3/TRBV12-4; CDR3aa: ASGEFSWSY
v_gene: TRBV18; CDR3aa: ASSPPWDYGYT
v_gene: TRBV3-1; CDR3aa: ASAGGLAEGGEQF
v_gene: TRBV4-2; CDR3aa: ASSLPTSGFGRELF
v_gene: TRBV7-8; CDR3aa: ASSLDSSPGNEQF
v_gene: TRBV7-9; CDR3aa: ASSLGLGYTEAF
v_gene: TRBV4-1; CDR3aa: ASSQDPAVPSYEQY
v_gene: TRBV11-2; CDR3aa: ASSLWVQAKNIQY
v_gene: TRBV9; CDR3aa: ASSVIYSTTIPTGELF
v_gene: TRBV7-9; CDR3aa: ASSFDRGRDTGELF
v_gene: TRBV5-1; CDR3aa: ASSFTGQGFGYT
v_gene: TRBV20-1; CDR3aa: SARDRTSGSYEQY
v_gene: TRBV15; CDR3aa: ATSRQLGLAGNEQF
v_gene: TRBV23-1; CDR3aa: ASSKRQASSGNTIY
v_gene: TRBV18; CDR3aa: ASSSMGDEQF
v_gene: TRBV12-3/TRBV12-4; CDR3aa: ASSNPPGRGNYNEQF
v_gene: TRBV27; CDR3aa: AAGTRFEQY
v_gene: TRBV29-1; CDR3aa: SVYRPFNEQF
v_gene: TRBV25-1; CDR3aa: ASSEVSSYEQY
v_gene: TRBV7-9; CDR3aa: ASSSRRTVSEQF
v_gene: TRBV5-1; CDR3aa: ASSRQGSPYEQY
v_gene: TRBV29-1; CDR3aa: SVELTSGGIYEQY
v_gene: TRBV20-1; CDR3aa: SASLGQGDYEQY